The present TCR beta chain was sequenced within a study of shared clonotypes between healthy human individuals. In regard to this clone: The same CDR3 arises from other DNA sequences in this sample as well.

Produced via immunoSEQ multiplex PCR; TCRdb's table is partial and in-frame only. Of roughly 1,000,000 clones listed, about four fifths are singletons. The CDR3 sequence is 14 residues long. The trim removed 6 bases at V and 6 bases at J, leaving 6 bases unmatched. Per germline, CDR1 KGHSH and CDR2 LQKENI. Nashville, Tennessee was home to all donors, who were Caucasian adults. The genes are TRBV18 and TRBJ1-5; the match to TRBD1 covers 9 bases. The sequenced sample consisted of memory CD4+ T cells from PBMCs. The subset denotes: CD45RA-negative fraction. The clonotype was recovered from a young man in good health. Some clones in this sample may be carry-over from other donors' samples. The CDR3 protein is CASSPGQGRQPQHF. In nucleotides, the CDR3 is TGTGCCAGCTCGCCGGGACAGGGTCGTCAGCCCCAGCATTTT.